The present T cell receptor (beta chain) was sequenced within a study of T-cell reconstitution after alpha-beta-depleted transplantation in children. The authors prepared the TCRbeta library with unique molecular identifiers. TCRdb used MiXCR to reprocess the PCR reads, holding one entry per CDR3 protein. This table has a few hundred thousand distinct CDR3 sequences, about an eighth appearing once. A word on this clonotype: Its target is not known.

General study findings and limits: Newly made T cells mostly supplied T-cell counts and diversity one year after transplant.

This sample comprised PBMCs, mostly from graft donor cells, obtained 360 days after TCRalphabeta/CD19-depleted stem cell transplant. The clonotype comes from a male patient under 18 who had a stem cell transplant for acute myeloid leukemia, so the T cells may come from the graft donor.

Here the CDR3 reads CAWTALYSGNTIYF. CDR3 in DNA: TGTGCCTGGACGGCCCTCTACTCTGGAAACACCATATATTTT. This rearrangement joins TRBV30 to TRBJ1-3, with D unresolved. The length of the CDR3 is 14 residues. V was trimmed by 4 bases and J by 0 bases, leaving 10 bases between them. Germline CDR1 reads GTSNPN; CDR2 reads SVGIG (reference sequence).